The next 18 T cell receptor beta chains were all read from a single sample in a study of T-cell reconstitution after alpha-beta-depleted transplantation in children. The authors prepared the TCRbeta library with unique molecular identifiers. TCRdb re-called the PCR reads with MiXCR, one entry per CDR3 protein. The sample includes hundreds of thousands of distinct CDR3 sequences, about an eighth seen only once; the top ten take 4% to 5.5%. This material consisted of PBMCs, taken from the stem cell graft. The source of these receptors is a human donor who donated a stem cell graft to a child with Fanconi anemia.

In this sample, this clonotype turned up many times. The V and J genes are TRBV11-2 and TRBJ2-7, with D unresolved. The CDR3 runs to 15 residues. V was shortened by 1 base and J by 0 bases, with 10 bases between the two germline ends. Looked up from germline, CDR1 is SGHAT and CDR2 is FQNNGV. DNA of the CDR3: TGTGCCAGCAGCTTAGGGTACGGCAGCTCCTACGAGCAGTACTTC. Protein product: CASSLGYGSSYEQYF.

This clonotype was detected only a few times. The chain carries TRBV6-1 and TRBJ1-4; D possibly corresponds to TRBD1 (6 bases). CDR3 length: 13 amino acids. The V and J ends lost 5 bases and 10 bases respectively, with 14 bases between them. Germline values: CDR1 MNHNS, CDR2 SASEGT. CDR3 in DNA: TGTGCCAGCAGTTGGACAGCGCTTGGAAAACTGTTTTTT. Translating it yields CASSWTALGKLFF.

The CDR3 loop is CASSEEHTEAFF. CDR3 coding DNA: TGCGCCAGCAGTGAAGAGCACACTGAAGCTTTCTTT. The chain combines TRBV10-2 with TRBJ1-1; D is ambiguous. The CDR3 runs 12 residues. Germline CDR1 and CDR2: WSHSY and SAAADI. Deletions cut 3 bases from V and 3 bases from J, with 5 bases between.

The chain couples TRBV4-3 to TRBJ2-7; tentative D call: TRBD2 (5 bases). Trimming removed 4 bases from V and 0 bases from J, with 10 bases in between. The CDR3 extends over 14 amino acids. Germline assignment: CDR1 LGHNA and CDR2 YSLEER. DNA for the CDR3: TGCGCCAGCAGCCCCCGGGAAGACTCCTACGAGCAGTACTTC. Its translation is CASSPREDSYEQYF.

The J gene is TRBJ2-3, the V gene TRBV20-1; D is unresolved. CDR1 is DFQATT and CDR2 is SNEGSKA in the germline V gene (reference sequence). Trimming cost V 3 bases and J 5 bases, with 15 bases left between them. The CDR3 loop spans 14 amino acids. For the CDR3, the DNA is TGCAGTGCTAGCCGGGTCCGTGGAGAAGATACGCAGTATTTT. It codes for CSASRVRGEDTQYF.

At least ten counts were recorded for this clonotype. This sequence joins TRBV29-1 and TRBJ2-5; 8 positions agree with TRBD1. This CDR3 spans 13 amino acids. CDR1 is SQVTM, CDR2 ANQGSEA, per germline. With V trimmed by 8 bases and J by 5 bases, 10 bases remained unmatched. CDR3 sequence: CSFRTGWRETQYF. CDR3 sequence (DNA): TGCAGCTTCCGGACAGGGTGGAGGGAGACCCAGTACTTC.

V and J are TRBV5-1 and TRBJ2-1; tentatively, D is TRBD1 or TRBD2 (5 bases each). The germline V and J ends were trimmed by 5 bases and 8 bases, with 14 bases remaining between them. The CDR3 runs 13 residues. From germline, CDR1 is SGHRS and CDR2 YFSETQ. DNA of the CDR3: TGCGCCAGCAGTACGACTGGGACGGATGAGCAGTTCTTC. Its protein product is CASSTTGTDEQFF.

This clonotype was seen a handful of times. The rearrangement links TRBV20-1 to TRBJ1-2, with D unclear. Trimming took off 4 bases at V and 8 bases at J, with 8 bases between the two ends. Germline V gene sequence: CDR1 DFQATT, CDR2 SNEGSKA (reference sequence). The CDR3 has 10 residues. The CDR3 bases are TGCAGTGCTATGCTACAGGGCTACACCTTC. This sequence encodes CSAMLQGYTF.

This clonotype occurred many times. One end of the junction is discordant with germline, which a read error may explain. This chain joins TRBV5-1 and TRBJ2-2; weak D call: TRBD2 (5 bases). Per the germline V gene, CDR1 is SGHRS and CDR2 is YFSETQ. The CDR3 contains 15 residues. CDR3 coding DNA: TGTGCCAGCAGCTTAAGCGGAGCGAACACCGGGGAGCTGTTTTTT. Protein: CASSLSGANTGELFF.

This chain joins TRBV4-3 and TRBJ1-2; D is unclear. Trimming cost V 0 bases and J 4 bases, with 12 bases left between them. CDR3 length: 15 residues. The V gene's germline CDR1 is LGHNA and CDR2 YSLEER. CDR3 in amino acids: CASSQDGSPGYGYTF. CDR3 coding DNA: TGCGCCAGCAGCCAAGATGGATCTCCTGGCTATGGCTACACCTTC.

Many counts were recorded for this clonotype. The chain has TRBV7-2 and TRBJ2-2; possibly TRBD1 for D (5 bases). This CDR3 is 13 amino acids long. V was shortened by 6 bases and J by 6 bases, with 11 bases between the two germline ends. Germline V gene data show CDR1 as SGHTA and CDR2 as FQGNSA. In nucleotides, the CDR3 is TGTGCCAGCAGAGACCAGGGCCCCGGGGAGCTGTTTTTT. It translates to CASRDQGPGELFF.

The genes are TRBV7-2 and TRBJ1-5; no reliable D call. Germline CDR1 and CDR2: SGHTA and FQGNSA. V was cut by 4 bases and J by 0 bases, with 13 bases left in between. The CDR3 covers 16 residues. CDR3 in DNA: TGTGCCAGCAGCTCCACACAGAGAAATAGCAATCAGCCCCAGCATTTT. It translates to CASSSTQRNSNQPQHF. The full variable domain, in which reference TRBV7-2 and TRBJ1-5 provide the parts outside the CDR3, is GAGVSQSPSNKVTEKGKDVELRCDPISGHTALYWYRQSLGQGLEFLIYFQGNSAPDKSGLPSDRFSAERTGGSVSTLTIQRTQQEDSAVYLCASSSTQRNSNQPQHFGDGTRLSIL.

This clonotype appeared a few times. The CDR3 DNA reads TGTGCCAGCAGTCCACTGGAGGGCTACGAGCAGTACGTC. Protein: CASSPLEGYEQYV. The chain recombines TRBV27 with TRBJ2-7; possible D gene TRBD2, 6 bases. Trimming left V 5 bases short and J 3 bases short, with 11 bases between. Germline V gives CDR1 MNHEY, CDR2 SMNVEV (reference sequence). CDR3 length: 13 amino acids.

J is TRBJ1-2 and V is TRBV11-2; D gene uncertain. Trimming left V 1 base short and J 8 bases short, with 14 bases between. The CDR3 is 14 residues long. The germline CDR1 and CDR2 sequences are SGHAT and FQNNGV. The CDR3 region is CASSLGAGLQGYTF. The CDR3 DNA reads TGTGCCAGCAGCTTAGGGGCAGGTCTCCAGGGCTACACCTTC.

There are a few counts of this clonotype. V is TRBV29-1 and J is TRBJ1-1; TRBD1 aligns across 8 bases. The CDR3 length is 16 residues. CDR1 SQVTM and CDR2 ANQGSEA come from the germline V gene. The trim removed 6 bases at V and 0 bases at J, leaving 12 bases unmatched. The CDR3 DNA sequence: TGCAGCGTCGGACAGGGAGGGGGGGGATTGAACACTGAAGCTTTCTTT. Translation gives CSVGQGGGGLNTEAFF.

This clonotype was counted ten times or more. This chain joins TRBV29-1 and TRBJ1-1, with D hard to call. The CDR3 totals 13 residues. In germline, CDR1 is SQVTM, CDR2 ANQGSEA. Trimming cost V 3 bases and J 1 base, with 9 bases left between them. The CDR3 nucleotides are TGCAGCGTTGATAACGAAGCGAACACTGAAGCTTTCTTT. Amino acid sequence: CSVDNEANTEAFF.

This clonotype was counted a few times. V usage is TRBV7-8 and J usage is TRBJ1-3, with 8 bases fitting TRBD1. J gave up 6 bases and V 1 base, and 11 bases lay outside the gene matches. This CDR3 is 17 amino acids long. The V gene's germline CDR1 is SGHVS and CDR2 FQNEAQ. CDR3 loop: CASSLVLGAGGTNTIYF. CDR3 in DNA: TGTGCCAGCAGCTTAGTTTTGGGGGCAGGGGGCACAAACACCATATATTTT.

This chain uses TRBV5-1 with TRBJ2-1, with D perhaps assigned TRBD1 or TRBD2 (6 bases each). The CDR3 loop spans 14 amino acids. V was shortened by 7 bases and J by 0 bases, with 11 bases between the two germline ends. Germline V CDR1 and CDR2: SGHRS, YFSETQ. The CDR3 bases are TGCGCCAGCCAAGGGGGGATCTCCTACAATGAGCAGTTCTTC. This gives the protein CASQGGISYNEQFF.